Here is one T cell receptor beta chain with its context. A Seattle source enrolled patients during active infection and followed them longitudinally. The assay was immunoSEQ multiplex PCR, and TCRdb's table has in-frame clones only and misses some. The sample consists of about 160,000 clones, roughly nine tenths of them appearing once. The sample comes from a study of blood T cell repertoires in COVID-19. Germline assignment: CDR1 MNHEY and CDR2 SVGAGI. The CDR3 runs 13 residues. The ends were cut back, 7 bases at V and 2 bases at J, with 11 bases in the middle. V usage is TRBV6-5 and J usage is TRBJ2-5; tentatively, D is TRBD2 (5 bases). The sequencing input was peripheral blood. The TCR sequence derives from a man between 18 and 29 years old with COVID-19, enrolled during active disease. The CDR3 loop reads CASKTSPQETQYF. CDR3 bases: TGTGCCAGCAAAACTAGTCCTCAAGAGACCCAGTACTTC.